This T cell receptor (beta chain) was identified during a study of cytomegalovirus exposure and HLA in healthy donors. Study conclusions and caveats: The productive fraction for most TCR beta V segments was about 87% or about 30% in an earlier analysis.

This clone was counted a few times. Antigen unknown. Amplification used 60 Vbeta primers and 13 Jbeta primers. Some clones are missing from TCRdb's copy, which holds only in-frame ones; the method was immunoSEQ multiplex PCR. The repertoire holds 150,000 to 200,000 clones, with about 80% as singletons. Germline V gene data show CDR1 as SGHTA and CDR2 as FQGNSA. V was clipped by 4 bases and J by 6 bases, with 31 bases between them. This CDR3 has 19 amino acids. This TCR was sampled from a young man in good health and CMV-seropositive. Sequenced input: PBMCs. This chain connects TRBV7-2 to TRBJ2-7; D is possibly TRBD2 (5 bases). CDR3 sequence reads: CASSYRVPSTRATSSEQYF. CDR3 nucleotides: TGTGCCAGCAGCTACCGCGTGCCCAGCACAAGGGCCACTAGTTCCGAGCAGTACTTC.